This TCR beta chain was captured in a study of Ad26.COV2.S vaccination and SARS-CoV-2 variants. Across the study: Intramuscular Ad26.COV2.S at 5x10^10 or 1x10^11 viral particles.

Treatment: roughly 20 received Ad26.COV2.S at low or high dose, single or two shots; roughly 5 received placebo; per-sample allocation not given. Collection of samples fell on day 63 after the first vaccine or placebo injection. This clone was detected a few times. The V gene end was trimmed by 5 bases and the J gene end by 2 bases; junction bases not matched to a gene: 3. Germline CDR1 reads SGHTA; CDR2 reads FQGTGA. CDR3 length: 13 amino acids. TCRdb's table, derived via immunoSEQ multiplex PCR, lists solely in-frame clones and lacks some. The data show approximately 480,000 clones, approximately 90% seen once.

The receptor's source is a person aged 18 to 59 who received the Ad26.COV2.S COVID-19 vaccine or a placebo. The chain uses TRBV7-3 and TRBJ2-7; 7 bases fit TRBD1. Here the sequenced sample was peripheral blood, taken in a trial of Ad26.COV2.S vaccine versus placebo. This CDR3 is CASSLRGTYEQYF. CDR3 bases: TGTGCCAGCAGCCTCAGGGGGACCTACGAGCAGTACTTC. The variable domain in full, with the rest retrieved from reference TRBV7-3 and TRBJ2-7, is GAGVSQTPSNKVTEKGKYVELRCDPISGHTALYWYRQSLGQGPEFLIYFQGTGAADDSGLPNDRFFAVRPEGSVSTLKIQRTERGDSAVYLCASSLRGTYEQYFGPGTRLTVT.